The 9 T cell receptor beta chains presented below share a single source sample, sequenced in a study of cytomegalovirus exposure and HLA in healthy donors. PCR was performed using 60 Vbeta and 13 Jbeta primers. Clones were sequenced by immunoSEQ multiplex PCR, and TCRdb holds only the in-frame ones, with some missing. The sample lists tens of thousands of clones; under 85% were seen once. Source material: PBMCs. These receptors all come from a male donor in good health and CMV-seronegative.

This sequence joins TRBV6-1 and TRBJ2-7; no firm D call. V was clipped by 5 bases and J by 4 bases, with 9 bases between them. The CDR3 covers 12 residues. CDR1 and CDR2 from the germline V gene are MNHNS and SASEGT. In DNA form, the CDR3 reads TGTGCCAGCAGTCCTATATATTACGAGCAGTACTTC. Its protein product is CASSPIYYEQYF.

V is TRBV4-3 and J is TRBJ2-1, with 7 bases lining up with TRBD1. Germline values: CDR1 LGHNA, CDR2 YSLEER. V shed 3 bases and J 6 bases; nucleotides not matched to a gene: 11. The CDR3 loop spans 16 amino acids. The CDR3 DNA reads as TGCGCCAGCAGCCAGAGAGGGGGCAGGGTGGGCAATGAGCAGTTCTTC. Translation gives CASSQRGGRVGNEQFF.

This chain joins TRBV2 and TRBJ1-5, with TRBD1 matching 9 bases. V lost 5 bases, J lost 6 bases, and 8 bases stayed unmatched. The CDR3 loop spans 15 amino acids. Germline CDR1 and CDR2: SNHLY and FYNNEI. For the CDR3, the DNA is TGTGCCAGCAGTCCCGGGACAGGGAACTTTCAGCCCCAGCATTTT. Residues: CASSPGTGNFQPQHF.

V is TRBV11-3 and J is TRBJ2-7; tentatively, D is TRBD2 (6 bases). V lost 5 bases and J 2 bases, leaving 16 bases between the germline ends. The CDR3 is made up of 15 amino acids. Germline CDR1 is SGHNT and CDR2 is YENEEA. The CDR3 loop reads CASSRGGDFAYEQYF. The CDR3 region has the DNA TGTGCCAGCAGCAGGGGCGGGGACTTTGCCTACGAGCAGTACTTC.

V is TRBV4-2 and J is TRBJ1-5; no definite D call. The CDR3 has 13 amino acids. Trimming left V 1 base short and J 5 bases short, with 6 bases between. Germline V lookup: CDR1 LGHNA, CDR2 YNFKEQ. In nucleotides, the CDR3 is TGTGCCAGCAGCCAAGCCGTATATCAGCCCCAGCATTTT. As protein: CASSQAVYQPQHF.

This clone was counted between two and nine times. The chain is built from TRBV5-1 and TRBJ2-1, with TRBD2 matching over 9 bases. Germline V CDR1 and CDR2: SGHRS, YFSETQ. This CDR3 comprises 18 residues. The trim removed 1 base at V and 9 bases at J, leaving 17 bases unmatched. The CDR3 reads CASSLNPPGLASWSEQFF. The CDR3 nucleotides read TGCGCCAGCAGCTTGAATCCTCCAGGACTAGCGTCCTGGTCTGAGCAGTTCTTC.

The J gene is TRBJ2-7, the V gene TRBV6-6, with TRBD1 matching 7 bases. The CDR3 extends over 14 amino acids. Looked up from germline, CDR1 is MNHNY and CDR2 is SVGAGI (reference sequence). V lost 6 bases and J lost 5; bases outside the gene matches: 10. The CDR3 region is CASSQSTGPHEQYF. The CDR3 region has the DNA TGTGCCAGCAGCCAATCGACAGGGCCCCACGAGCAGTACTTC.

The chain combines TRBV28 with TRBJ1-6; 8 positions match TRBD1. The CDR3 extends over 15 amino acids. V shed 6 bases and J 10 bases; nucleotides not matched to a gene: 11. Germline CDR1 is MDHEN and CDR2 is SYDVKM. The CDR3 DNA follows: TGTGCCAGCAGATGGACAGGGTCCCGTGGGTCACCCCTCCACTTT. The encoded protein is CASRWTGSRGSPLHF.

This clone was detected only once. The genes are TRBV29-1 and TRBJ1-3, with TRBD1 matching 8 bases. The germline gives CDR1 SQVTM, CDR2 ANQGSEA. CDR3 size: 14 residues. V shed 6 bases and J 4 bases; nucleotides not matched to a gene: 8. The CDR3 DNA is TGCAGCGTCCAGACAGGGGCAGGAGGAAACACCATATATTTT. It yields the protein CSVQTGAGGNTIYF.